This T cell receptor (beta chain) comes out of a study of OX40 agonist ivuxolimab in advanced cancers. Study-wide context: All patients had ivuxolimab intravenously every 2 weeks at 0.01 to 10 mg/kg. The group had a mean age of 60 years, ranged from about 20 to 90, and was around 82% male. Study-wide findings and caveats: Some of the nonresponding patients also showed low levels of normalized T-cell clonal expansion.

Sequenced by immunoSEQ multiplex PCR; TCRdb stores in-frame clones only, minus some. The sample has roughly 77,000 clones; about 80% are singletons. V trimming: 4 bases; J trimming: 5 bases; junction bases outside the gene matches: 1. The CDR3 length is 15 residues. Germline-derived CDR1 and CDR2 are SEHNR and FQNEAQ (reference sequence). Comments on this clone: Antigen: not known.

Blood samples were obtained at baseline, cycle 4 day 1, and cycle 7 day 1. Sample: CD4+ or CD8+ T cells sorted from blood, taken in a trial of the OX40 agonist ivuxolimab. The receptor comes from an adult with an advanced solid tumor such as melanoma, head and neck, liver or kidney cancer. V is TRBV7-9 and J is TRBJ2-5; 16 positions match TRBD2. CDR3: CASSSGLAGGETQYF. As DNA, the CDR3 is TGTGCCAGCAGCTCGGGACTAGCGGGAGGGGAGACCCAGTACTTC. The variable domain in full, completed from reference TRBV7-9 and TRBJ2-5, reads DTGVSQNPRHKITKRGQNVTFRCDPISEHNRLYWYRQTLGQGPEFLTYFQNEAQLEKSRLLSDRFSAERPKGSFSTLEIQRTEQGDSAMYLCASSSGLAGGETQYFGPGTRLLVL.